This T cell receptor beta chain was recovered during a study of T cell clonotyping in hematopoietic cell transplantation. Looked up from germline, CDR1 is SGHTA and CDR2 is FQGNSA. This CDR3 is built from 14 residues. The V and J ends lost 3 bases and 5 bases, in that order; junction bases with no gene match: 6. TCRdb's copy holds only in-frame clones and misses some; the assay was immunoSEQ multiplex PCR. The table has 13,000 or so clones, roughly 92% seen once; the top ten hold less than 9.5%. Study findings and constraints: Cells were unsorted, so CD4 and CD8 contributions were not separated.

This clone has just one count. Its antigen is not identified. Sequencing was performed on PBMCs, taken 100 days after allogeneic stem cell transplant. The clonotype was recovered from a female patient aged 50-60 years who had an allogeneic stem cell transplant from an unrelated donor, so the T cells may come from the graft donor. Some clones in this sample may be carry-over from other donors' samples. The chain joins TRBV7-2 to TRBJ2-5, with 7 bases lining up with TRBD2. CDR3 region: CASSLGGIEETQYF. CDR3 nucleotides: TGTGCCAGCAGCTTGGGGGGGATTGAGGAGACCCAGTACTTC.